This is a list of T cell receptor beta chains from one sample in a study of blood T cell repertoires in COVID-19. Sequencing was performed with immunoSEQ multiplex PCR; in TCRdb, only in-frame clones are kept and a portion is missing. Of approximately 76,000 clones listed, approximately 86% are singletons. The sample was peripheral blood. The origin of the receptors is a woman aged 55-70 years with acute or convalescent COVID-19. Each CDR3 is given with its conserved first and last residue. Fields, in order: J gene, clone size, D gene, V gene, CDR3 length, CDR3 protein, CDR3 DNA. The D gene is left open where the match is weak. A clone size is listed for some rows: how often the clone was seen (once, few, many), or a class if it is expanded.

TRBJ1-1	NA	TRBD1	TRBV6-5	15	CASNPGQGGGTEAFF	TGTGCCAGCAACCCCGGACAGGGAGGCGGGACTGAAGCTTTCTTT
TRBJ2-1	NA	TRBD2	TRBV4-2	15	CASSDSGRASSEQFF	TGTGCCAGCAGCGATAGCGGGAGGGCCAGTAGTGAGCAGTTCTTC
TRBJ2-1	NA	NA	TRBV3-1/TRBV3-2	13	CASSPIAYNEQFF	TGTGCCAGCAGCCCGATAGCATACAATGAGCAGTTCTTC
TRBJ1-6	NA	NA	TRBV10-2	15	CASSESTATGSPLHF	TGCGCCAGCAGTGAATCGACAGCCACGGGTTCACCCCTCCACTTT
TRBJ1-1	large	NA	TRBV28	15	CASSLTGRRNTEAFF	TGTGCCAGCAGTCTGACAGGACGACGGAACACTGAAGCTTTCTTT
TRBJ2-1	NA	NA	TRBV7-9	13	CASSSQRYNEQFF	TGTGCCAGCAGCTCCCAGAGGTACAATGAGCAGTTCTTC
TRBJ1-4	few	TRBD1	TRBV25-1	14	CASSSTGVGEKLFF	TGTGCCAGCAGCTCAACAGGGGTTGGTGAAAAACTGTTTTTT
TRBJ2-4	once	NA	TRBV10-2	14	CASKVGGGKNIQYF	TGCGCCAGCAAGGTGGGAGGGGGCAAAAACATTCAGTACTTC
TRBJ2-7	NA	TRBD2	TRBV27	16	CASSPPWGGSSYEQYF	TGTGCCAGCAGCCCGCCATGGGGGGGTAGCTCCTACGAGCAGTACTTC
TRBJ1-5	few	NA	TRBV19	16	CASSIVGGRGNQPQHF	TGTGCCAGTAGTATAGTAGGGGGTAGAGGCAATCAGCCCCAGCATTTT
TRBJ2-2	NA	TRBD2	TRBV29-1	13	CSVSGSPTGELFF	TGCAGCGTTAGCGGGAGCCCCACCGGGGAGCTGTTTTTT
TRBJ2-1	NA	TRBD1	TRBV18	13	CASSELTGDEQFF	TGTGCCAGCTCAGAACTTACAGGGGATGAGCAGTTCTTC
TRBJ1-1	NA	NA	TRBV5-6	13	CASSLRRGTEAFF	TGTGCCAGCAGCTTGAGGAGAGGGACTGAAGCTTTCTTT
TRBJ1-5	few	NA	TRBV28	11	CASSPQGPQHF	TGTGCCAGCAGTCCTCAGGGGCCCCAGCATTTT
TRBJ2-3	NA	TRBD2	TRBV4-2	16	CASSQELAGGSDTQYF	TGTGCCAGCAGCCAAGAGCTAGCGGGGGGCTCAGATACGCAGTATTTT
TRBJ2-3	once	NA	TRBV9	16	CASSVEGGTFADTQYF	TGTGCCAGCAGCGTAGAGGGGGGGACCTTTGCAGATACGCAGTATTTT
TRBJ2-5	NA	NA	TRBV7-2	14	CASSPPPGGETQYF	TGTGCCAGCAGCCCTCCCCCGGGTGGAGAGACCCAGTACTTC
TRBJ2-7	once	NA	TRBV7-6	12	CASSLASGDLNF	TGTGCCAGCAGCTTAGCGTCCGGGGATTTGAACTTC
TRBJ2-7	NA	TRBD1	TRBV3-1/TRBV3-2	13	CASSQLNRGEQYF	TGTGCCAGCAGCCAACTTAACAGGGGCGAGCAGTACTTC
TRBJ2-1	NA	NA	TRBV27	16	CASSLDRTPSYNEQFF	TGTGCCAGCAGTTTGGACAGAACCCCTTCCTACAATGAGCAGTTCTTC
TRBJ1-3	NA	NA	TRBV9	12	CASSVGEGTIYF	TGTGCCAGCAGCGTAGGTGAGGGCACCATATATTTT
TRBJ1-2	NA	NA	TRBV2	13	CASSELQIGGYTF	TGTGCCAGCAGTGAACTCCAAATCGGTGGCTACACCTTC
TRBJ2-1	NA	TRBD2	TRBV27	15	CASSLLASGDNEQFF	TGTGCCAGCAGTTTATTGGCTAGCGGGGACAATGAGCAGTTCTTC
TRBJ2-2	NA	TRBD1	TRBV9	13	CASSEQGARELFF	TGTGCCAGCAGTGAACAGGGGGCCCGGGAGCTGTTTTTT
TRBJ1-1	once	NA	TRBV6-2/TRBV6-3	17	CASSYSRRESWNTEAFF	TGTGCCAGCAGTTACTCGAGACGGGAGAGTTGGAACACTGAAGCTTTCTTT
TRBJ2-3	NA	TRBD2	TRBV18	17	CASSPRPAGEGADTQYF	TGTGCCAGCTCACCAAGGCCAGCGGGAGAAGGGGCAGATACGCAGTATTTT
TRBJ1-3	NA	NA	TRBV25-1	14	CASSDRGSGNTIYF	TGTGCCAGCAGTGACAGGGGCTCTGGAAACACCATATATTTT
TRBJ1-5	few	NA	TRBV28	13	CASSPPGNQPQHF	TGTGCCAGCAGCCCCCCCGGCAATCAGCCCCAGCATTTT
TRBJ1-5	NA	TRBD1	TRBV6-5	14	CASSRGQENQPQHF	TGTGCCAGCAGCCGAGGACAGGAAAATCAGCCCCAGCATTTT
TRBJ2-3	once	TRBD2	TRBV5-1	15	CASSLGTSGGDTQYF	TGCGCCAGCAGCTTGGGGACTAGCGGGGGGGATACGCAGTATTTT
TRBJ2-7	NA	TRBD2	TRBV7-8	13	CASSRPGGYEQYF	TGTGCCAGCAGCCGCCCGGGGGGCTACGAGCAGTACTTC
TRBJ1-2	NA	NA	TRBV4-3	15	CASSQDPDRPYGYTF	TGCGCCAGCAGCCAAGATCCTGACAGGCCCTATGGCTACACCTTC
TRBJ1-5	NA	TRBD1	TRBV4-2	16	CASSPRDRDGDQPQHF	TGTGCCAGCAGCCCCCGGGACAGGGACGGTGATCAGCCCCAGCATTTT
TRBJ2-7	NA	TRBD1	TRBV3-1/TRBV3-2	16	CASRGFYGTGSHEQYF	TGTGCCAGCAGGGGGTTTTACGGGACAGGGTCCCACGAGCAGTACTTC
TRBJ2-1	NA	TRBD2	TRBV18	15	CASSRRLAGVNEQFF	TGTGCCAGCTCAAGGCGGCTAGCGGGAGTTAATGAGCAGTTCTTC
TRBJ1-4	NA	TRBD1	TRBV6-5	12	CATQGAGEKLFF	TGTGCCACCCAGGGGGCAGGGGAAAAACTGTTTTTT
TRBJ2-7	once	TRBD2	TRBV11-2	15	CASSLGAGGEREQYF	TGTGCCAGCAGCTTAGGAGCGGGGGGCGAAAGGGAGCAGTACTTC
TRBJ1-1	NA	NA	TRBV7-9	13	CASSLETNTEAFF	TGTGCCAGCAGCTTAGAGACAAACACTGAAGCTTTCTTT
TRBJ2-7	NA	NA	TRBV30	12	CAWSSRGYEQYF	TGTGCCTGGAGTTCTAGGGGATACGAGCAGTACTTC
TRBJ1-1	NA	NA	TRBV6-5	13	CASSSGVGTEAFF	TGTGCCAGCAGTTCAGGGGTGGGGACTGAAGCTTTCTTT
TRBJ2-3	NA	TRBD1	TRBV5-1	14	CASSQTGGADTQYF	TGCGCCAGCAGCCAGACAGGGGGCGCAGATACGCAGTATTTT
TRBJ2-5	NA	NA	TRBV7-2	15	CASSPSPREGETQYF	TGTGCCAGCAGCCCATCCCCCAGGGAAGGAGAGACCCAGTACTTC
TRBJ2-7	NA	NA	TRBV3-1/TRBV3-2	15	CASSPTTTSRDEQYF	TGTGCCAGCAGCCCAACGACTACTTCGAGGGACGAGCAGTACTTC
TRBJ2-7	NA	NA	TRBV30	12	CAWSGSTYEQYF	TGTGCCTGGAGTGGCAGTACCTACGAGCAGTACTTC
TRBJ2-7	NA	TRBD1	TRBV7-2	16	CASSLGLGQGAYEQYF	TGTGCCAGCAGCTTAGGTCTCGGACAGGGGGCCTACGAGCAGTACTTC
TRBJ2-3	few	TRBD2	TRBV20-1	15	CSANELAVGTDTQYF	TGCAGTGCTAATGAACTAGCGGTGGGCACAGATACGCAGTATTTT
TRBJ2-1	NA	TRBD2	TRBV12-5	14	CASGPSGSSDEQFF	TGTGCTAGTGGACCTAGCGGGAGTAGCGATGAGCAGTTCTTC